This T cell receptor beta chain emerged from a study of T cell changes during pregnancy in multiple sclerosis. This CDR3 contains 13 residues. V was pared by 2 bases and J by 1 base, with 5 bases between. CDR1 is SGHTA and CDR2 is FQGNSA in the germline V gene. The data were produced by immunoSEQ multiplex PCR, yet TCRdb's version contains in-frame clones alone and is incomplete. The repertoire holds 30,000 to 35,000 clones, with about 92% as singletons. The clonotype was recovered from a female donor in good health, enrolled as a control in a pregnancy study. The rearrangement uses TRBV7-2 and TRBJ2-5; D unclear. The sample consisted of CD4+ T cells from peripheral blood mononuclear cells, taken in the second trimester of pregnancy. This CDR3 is CASSLSFQETQYF. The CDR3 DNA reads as TGTGCCAGCAGCTTAAGCTTCCAAGAGACCCAGTACTTC.